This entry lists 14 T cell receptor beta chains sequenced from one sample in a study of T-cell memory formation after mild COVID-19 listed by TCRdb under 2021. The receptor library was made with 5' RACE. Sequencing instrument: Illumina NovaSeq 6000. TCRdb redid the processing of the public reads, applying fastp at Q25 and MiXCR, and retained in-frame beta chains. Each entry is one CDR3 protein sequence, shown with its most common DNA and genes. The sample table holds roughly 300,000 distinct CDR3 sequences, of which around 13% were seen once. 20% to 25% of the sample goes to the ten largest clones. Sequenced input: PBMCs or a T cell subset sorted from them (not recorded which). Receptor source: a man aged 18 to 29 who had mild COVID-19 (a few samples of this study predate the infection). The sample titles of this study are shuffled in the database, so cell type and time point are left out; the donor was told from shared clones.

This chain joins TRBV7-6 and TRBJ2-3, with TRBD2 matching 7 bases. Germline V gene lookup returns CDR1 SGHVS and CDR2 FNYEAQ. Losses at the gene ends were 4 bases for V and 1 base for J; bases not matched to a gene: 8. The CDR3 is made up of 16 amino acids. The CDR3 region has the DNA TGTGCCAGCAGCTCCCCTCCGGGGGGACGCACAGATACGCAGTATTTT. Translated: CASSSPPGGRTDTQYF.

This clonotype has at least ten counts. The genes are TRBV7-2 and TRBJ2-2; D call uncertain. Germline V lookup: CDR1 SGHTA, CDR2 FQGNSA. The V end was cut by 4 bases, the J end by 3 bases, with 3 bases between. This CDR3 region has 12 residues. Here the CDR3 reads CASSYYTGELFF. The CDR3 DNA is TGTGCCAGCAGCTACTACACCGGGGAGCTGTTTTTT.

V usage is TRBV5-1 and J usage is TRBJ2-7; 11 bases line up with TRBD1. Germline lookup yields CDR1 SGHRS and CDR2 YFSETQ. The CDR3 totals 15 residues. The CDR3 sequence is CASRLGSGTGGEQYV. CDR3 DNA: TGCGCCAGCAGGTTGGGATCCGGGACAGGGGGCGAGCAGTACGTC.

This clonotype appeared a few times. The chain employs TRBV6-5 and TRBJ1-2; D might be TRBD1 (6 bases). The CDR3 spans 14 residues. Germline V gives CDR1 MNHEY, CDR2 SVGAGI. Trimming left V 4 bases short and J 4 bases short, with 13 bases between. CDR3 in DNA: TGTGCCAGCAGTTTGACAGGCCCCCCCTATGGCTACACCTTC. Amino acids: CASSLTGPPYGYTF.

For the CDR3, the DNA is TGTGCCAGCAGCCGGTCGGACGGATACGAGCAGTACTTC. It encodes CASSRSDGYEQYF. The chain is built from TRBV12-3 or TRBV12-4 and TRBJ2-7; no definite D call. This CDR3 spans 13 amino acids. Trimming left V 6 bases short and J 4 bases short, with 13 bases between.

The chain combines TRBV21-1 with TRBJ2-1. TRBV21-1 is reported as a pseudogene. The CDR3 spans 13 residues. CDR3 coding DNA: TGTGCCAGCAGCAACGCCGGGGACCATGAGCAGTTCTTC. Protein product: CASSNAGDHEQFF.

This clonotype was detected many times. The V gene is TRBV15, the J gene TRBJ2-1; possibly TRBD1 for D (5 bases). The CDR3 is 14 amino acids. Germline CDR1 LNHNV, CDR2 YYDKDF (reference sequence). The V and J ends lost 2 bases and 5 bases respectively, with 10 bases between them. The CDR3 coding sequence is TGTGCCACCAGCAGAAACAGGAACGACAATGAGCAGTTCTTC. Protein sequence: CATSRNRNDNEQFF.

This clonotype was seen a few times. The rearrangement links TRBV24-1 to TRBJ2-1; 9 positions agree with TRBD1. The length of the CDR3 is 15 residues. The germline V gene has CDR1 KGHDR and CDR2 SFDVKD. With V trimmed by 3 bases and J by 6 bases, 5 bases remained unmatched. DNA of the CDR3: TGTGCCACCAGTGATACAGGGGGCCGGTCCAATGAGCAGTTCTTC. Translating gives CATSDTGGRSNEQFF.

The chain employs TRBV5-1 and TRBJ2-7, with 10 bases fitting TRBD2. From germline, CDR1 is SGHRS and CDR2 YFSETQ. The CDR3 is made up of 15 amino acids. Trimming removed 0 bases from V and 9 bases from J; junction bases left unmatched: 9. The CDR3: CASSLASGGLAVQYV. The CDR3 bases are TGCGCCAGCAGCTTGGCCTCGGGAGGACTAGCGGTGCAGTACGTC.

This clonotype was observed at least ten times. In nucleotides, the CDR3 is TGTGCCAGCAGCCCCGGCCCCTTCTCTGGAAACACCATATATTTT. Translated, it gives CASSPGPFSGNTIYF. The rearrangement links TRBV7-2 to TRBJ1-3, with D hard to call. CDR3 length: 15 amino acids. Germline V gene sequence: CDR1 SGHTA, CDR2 FQGNSA. V was clipped by 5 bases and J by 0 bases, with 11 bases between them.

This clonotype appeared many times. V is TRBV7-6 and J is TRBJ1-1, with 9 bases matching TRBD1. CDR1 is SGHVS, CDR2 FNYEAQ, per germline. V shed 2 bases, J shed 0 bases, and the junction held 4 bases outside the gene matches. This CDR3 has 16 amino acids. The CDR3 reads CASSLYDRGMNTEAFF. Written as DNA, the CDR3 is TGTGCCAGCAGCTTATATGACAGGGGGATGAACACTGAAGCTTTCTTT.

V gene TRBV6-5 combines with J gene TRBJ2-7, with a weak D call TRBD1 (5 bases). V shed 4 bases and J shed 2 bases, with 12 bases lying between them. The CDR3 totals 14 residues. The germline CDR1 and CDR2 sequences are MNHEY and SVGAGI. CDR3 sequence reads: CASSSRGRAYEQYF. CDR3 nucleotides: TGTGCCAGCAGTTCGCGCGGCAGGGCCTACGAGCAGTACTTC.

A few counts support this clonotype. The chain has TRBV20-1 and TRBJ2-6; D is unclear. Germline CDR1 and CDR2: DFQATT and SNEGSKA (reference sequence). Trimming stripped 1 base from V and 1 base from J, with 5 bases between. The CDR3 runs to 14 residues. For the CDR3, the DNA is TGCAGTGCTAGAGGGGATTCTGGGGCCAACGTCCTGACTTTC. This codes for CSARGDSGANVLTF.

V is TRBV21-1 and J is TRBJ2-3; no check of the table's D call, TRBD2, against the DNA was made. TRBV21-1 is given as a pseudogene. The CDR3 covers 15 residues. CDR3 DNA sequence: TGTGCCAGCAGCCGGGGGGCCGGGAGCACAGATACGCAGTATTTT. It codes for CASSRGAGSTDTQYF.